This TCR beta chain was documented in a study of T cell responses to AZD1222 COVID-19 vaccine. Per the germline V gene, CDR1 is KGHDR and CDR2 is SFDVKD. Between the trimmed V and J ends, which lost 9 bases and 1 base, there was a span of 17 bases. This CDR3 comprises 15 residues. Measured with immunoSEQ multiplex PCR; TCRdb has only the in-frame clones, and not every one. The data show 180,000 or so clones, with 94% seen just once and approximately 0.69% held by the top ten. V gene TRBV24-1 combines with J gene TRBJ1-1; D may be TRBD1 (5 bases). The input for sequencing was peripheral blood, taken on day 0 of AZD1222 vaccination. This receptor was taken from an adult in good health. In DNA, the CDR3 is TGTGCCACCTCTCTTGGGGGTTCCTCGAACACTGAAGCTTTCTTT. It codes for CATSLGGSSNTEAFF.